The sequence of this TCR beta chain was determined in a study of vaccination effects on CD4 cells after COVID-19. Concerning this clone: Its antigen is unknown.

Data came from immunoSEQ multiplex PCR; TCRdb stores just in-frame clones and leaves some out. The sample holds about 12,000 clones, over 60% seen once. Study-level findings and limits: Recruitment yielded few convalescent patients, and the study had no early post-infection timepoints.

Ahead of sequencing, the ViraFEST assay grew antigen-specific CD4+ T cells using viral peptide pools. Following 10 days of culture, CD4+ T cells were isolated. Either the BNT162b2 or mRNA-1273 vaccine was given to participants in two doses. CDR1 and CDR2 (germline): LGHDT, YNNKEL (reference sequence). The CDR3 is 13 amino acids. V dropped 3 bases and J dropped 4 bases, with 9 bases sitting between them. The specimen comprised CD4+ T cells from PBMCs cultured with SARS-CoV-2 spike peptides, sampled after COVID-19 vaccination. The J gene is TRBJ1-2, the V gene TRBV3-1 (or the pseudogene TRBV3-2), with D perhaps TRBD1 (6 bases). The TCR comes from a human donor who received a COVID-19 vaccine. The CDR3, as DNA: TGTGCCAGCAGCCATCGGACAGCCTATGGCTACACCTTC. Encoded protein: CASSHRTAYGYTF.